The source of this TCR beta chain is a study of OX40 agonist ivuxolimab in advanced cancers. Context from the whole study: The costimulatory receptor OX40 (CD134) was targeted by ivuxolimab, a fully human IgG2 agonistic monoclonal antibody. Intravenous ivuxolimab was administered to patients every 2 weeks at six dose levels: 0.01, 0.1, 0.3, 1.5, 3 and 10 mg/kg. Among the roughly 50 dose-escalation patients, roughly 20 had hepatocellular carcinoma, some 15 melanoma, 9 renal cell carcinoma and 9 head and neck cancer. A male proportion of roughly 85% and a mean age of around 60 years, ranging from 23 to 79, were recorded for the dose-escalation cohort. Prior anti-PD-1, anti-PD-L1 or anti-CTLA-4 therapy was permitted, and 30% to 45% of dose-escalation patients had received checkpoint inhibitors. Three dose-escalation patients achieved partial responses, one with hepatocellular carcinoma and two with cutaneous melanoma. The purpose of peripheral TCRbeta sequencing was to test whether ivuxolimab changed TCR sequence diversity and led to clonal T-cell expansion. The paper covers the monotherapy dose-escalation part of the phase I ivuxolimab trial, which included N = 52 patients. Points the paper makes about the study in general: At doses of 0.1 to 3.0 mg/kg, clonal expansion of both CD4+ and CD8+ blood T cells was observed from baseline to week 6. Low levels of normalized T-cell clonal expansion were also seen in some patients who did not respond. Partial responders in the 0.1-3.0 mg/kg groups had among the lowest normalized peripheral clonal expansion, especially among CD8+ T cells. On average, CD8+ T cells showed more expanded clones than CD4+ T cells after ivuxolimab. Which antigens the clonally expanded peripheral T cells were specific for was not determined.

For sequencing of the TCRbeta CDR3 region, genomic DNA was extracted from the sorted cells. TCRbeta CDR3 regions were sequenced using the immunoSEQ Assay. Imported from immuneACCESS, the table was reduced by TCRdb to in-frame sequences with V and J called. These copies leave out some clones; in studies compared against another copy, an unresolved V gene accounts for under half, and the cause of the remainder is not known. This sample is represented by 100,000 to 130,000 clones; around 90% of them were singletons. The ten most abundant clones make up around 0.7% of the sample. Based on the germline V gene, the CDR1 and CDR2 sequences are SGHTA and FQGTGA. V is shortened by 2 bases, J by 0 bases, and the region joining them spans 6 bases. Measured from the cysteine to the phenylalanine, the CDR3 is 14 residues long. Just CDR3 DNA is preserved here, 42 bases in frame from base 1. Concerning this clone itself: Its antigen target is currently unknown. Qualities for individual bases were not recorded, and no much larger clone is one base off.

Patients with autoimmune disease history or receiving systemic immunosuppression were excluded from the trial. In every dose cohort, peripheral blood was drawn for TCR sequencing at baseline, cycle 4 day 1, and cycle 7 day 1. The samples were taken from a phase I, first-in-human, multicenter, open-label dose-escalation trial of ivuxolimab. Adults with locally advanced or metastatic melanoma, renal cell, hepatocellular, or head and neck squamous cell carcinoma were enrolled in the trial. Before TCR sequencing, CD4+ T cells and CD8+ T cells were sorted from peripheral blood as separate populations. The specimen was CD4+ or CD8+ T cells sorted from blood, collected in a trial of the OX40 agonist ivuxolimab. This sequence was found in an adult with an advanced solid tumor such as melanoma, head and neck, liver or kidney cancer. The chain was built from TRBV7-3 and TRBJ2-3; the D gene lacks a confident call. The DNA reads TGTGCCAGCAGCTTAGGAAGGAGCACAGATACGCAGTATTTT. This is translated as CASSLGRSTDTQYF. With the rest looked up from the reference TRBV7-3 and TRBJ2-3 genes rather than sequenced, the full variable domain is GAGVSQTPSNKVTEKGKYVELRCDPISGHTALYWYRQSLGQGPEFLIYFQGTGAADDSGLPNDRFFAVRPEGSVSTLKIQRTERGDSAVYLCASSLGRSTDTQYFGPGTRLTVL.